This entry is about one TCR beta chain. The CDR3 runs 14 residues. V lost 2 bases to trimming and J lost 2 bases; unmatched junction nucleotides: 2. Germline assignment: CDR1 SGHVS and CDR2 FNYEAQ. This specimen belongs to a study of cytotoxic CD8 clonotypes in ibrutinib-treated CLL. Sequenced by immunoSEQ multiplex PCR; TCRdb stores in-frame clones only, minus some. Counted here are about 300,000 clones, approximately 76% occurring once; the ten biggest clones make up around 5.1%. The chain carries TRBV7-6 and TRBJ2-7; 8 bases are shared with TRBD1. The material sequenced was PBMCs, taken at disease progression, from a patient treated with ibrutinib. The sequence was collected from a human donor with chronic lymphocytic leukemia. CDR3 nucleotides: TGTGCCAGCAGCTTAAGACAGGGGCCCTACGAGCAGTACTTC. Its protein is CASSLRQGPYEQYF.